The 30 T cell receptor beta chains listed next were all sequenced from one sample in a study of tumor-infiltrating lymphocytes in primary liver carcinoma. Total RNA amounting to 450 to 500 ng was the source from which TCR beta cDNA was made with a constant-region primer. Sequencing libraries for TCR beta derived from three nested multiplex PCR rounds that used slightly modified ARM-PCR. Each of the first two PCR rounds ran approximately 10 cycles with TRBV1-TRBV30 forward and C-beta reverse primers. TCRdb called the multiplex PCR reads again in MiXCR, with one record for every CDR3 protein. The sample yields about 330,000 distinct CDR3 sequences, about two thirds seen once. Out of unsorted whole blood came the blood RNA, and germline DNA was extracted as well. The sample consisted of peripheral blood. All receptors come from a man in his forties with primary liver carcinoma and hepatitis B virus infection.

This clonotype has just a few counts. V and J are TRBV12-5 and TRBJ2-1; TRBD2 is a possible D gene (6 bases). CDR1 is LGHNT and CDR2 is FRNRAP in the germline V gene. The CDR3 runs 15 residues. V lost 2 bases to trimming and J lost 8 bases, with 16 bases between them. In DNA, the CDR3 is TGTGCTAGTGGTTTGTTGCAGGGAGGTACGGATGAGCAGTTCTTC. This encodes CASGLLQGGTDEQFF.

By frequency in the sample, this clonotype is large (0.1 to 1%). The CDR3 DNA is TGTGCCAGCCGCTACTTAGGATCACAGGGGGACGAGCAGTACTTC. Protein sequence: CASRYLGSQGDEQYF. The chain joins TRBV11-2 to TRBJ2-7, with 8 bases that match TRBD1. There are 15 residues in the CDR3. Germline lookup yields CDR1 SGHAT and CDR2 FQNNGV. With 8 bases clipped from V and 5 bases from J, the junction kept 14 bases outside the gene matches.

The genes are TRBV5-1 and TRBJ2-1, with a weak D call TRBD1 (6 bases). The germline V and J ends were trimmed by 2 bases and 4 bases, with 10 bases remaining between them. Germline values: CDR1 SGHRS, CDR2 YFSETQ. CDR3 size: 14 residues. In DNA form, the CDR3 reads TGCGCCAGCAGCTTACAGGACAGTTACAATGAGCAGTTCTTC. Protein sequence: CASSLQDSYNEQFF.

As concerns this clonotype: An end of the junction does not agree with germline; a read error may underlie this. The gene calls are TRBV6-2 or TRBV6-3 and TRBJ1-5; no firm D call. Per germline, CDR1 MNHEY and CDR2 SVGEGT. The CDR3 is made up of 17 amino acids. CDR3 sequence (DNA): TGTGTCAGCAGTTACTCGATTCGTTGGGGTAGCAACCAGCCCCAGCATTTT. Amino acids: CVSSYSIRWGSNQPQHF.

This clonotype was seen a few times. The gene calls are TRBV5-4 and TRBJ1-1, with D hard to call. Germline V gene data show CDR1 as SGHNT and CDR2 as YYREEE (reference sequence). Trimming took off 1 base at V and 12 bases at J, with 16 bases between the two ends. The CDR3 is made up of 13 amino acids. Here the CDR3 reads CASSLWAAPGTFF. In DNA form, the CDR3 reads TGTGCCAGCAGCTTGTGGGCGGCCCCCGGGACTTTCTTT.

Concerning this clonotype: Possible read error: a much larger clone is one base away. This sequence joins TRBV12-3 or TRBV12-4 and TRBJ1-1; unclear D gene. CDR3 length: 11 residues. CDR3 in amino acids: CSSSFRQEAFF. CDR3 sequence (DNA): TGTTCCAGCAGTTTTCGGCAAGAAGCTTTCTTT.

On this clonotype: The junction differs from germline at one of its ends, possibly a read error. This chain connects TRBV5-6 to TRBJ2-3; TRBD2 is a possible D gene (5 bases). Germline CDR1 SGHDT, CDR2 YYEEEE. This CDR3 contains 14 residues. The CDR3 coding sequence is TGTGACAGCTATACCGGGCGGGCGGCCTATACGCGGTATTTT. This sequence encodes CDSYTGRAAYTRYF.

The table lists this clonotype with a few counts. The V gene is TRBV18, the J gene TRBJ2-7, with D unclear. Germline V gene sequence: CDR1 KGHSH, CDR2 LQKENI. V was clipped by 6 bases and J by 6 bases, with 12 bases between them. The CDR3 contains 12 residues. This CDR3 reads CASSTLSGEQYF. DNA of the CDR3: TGTGCCAGCTCCACTTTGTCCGGCGAGCAGTACTTC.

The chain recombines TRBV12-3 or TRBV12-4 with TRBJ1-5, with a tentative D call TRBD1 (5 bases). V was trimmed by 1 base and J by 5 bases, leaving 18 bases between them. This CDR3 comprises 17 residues. The CDR3 DNA is TGTGCCAGCAGTTTAGTGACTGGGGCCGACCTCTATCAGCCCCAGCATTTT. It translates to CASSLVTGADLYQPQHF.

Ten or more counts support this clonotype. The chain carries TRBV12-3 or TRBV12-4 and TRBJ1-5; D not resolved. The ends were cut back, 2 bases at V and 6 bases at J, with 2 bases in the middle. The CDR3 extends over 11 amino acids. This CDR3 reads CASSLSQPQHF. In nucleotides, the CDR3 is TGTGCCAGCAGTTTAAGTCAGCCCCAGCATTTT.

This chain connects TRBV29-1 to TRBJ1-1, with a weak D call TRBD1 (5 bases). From germline, CDR1 is SQVTM and CDR2 ANQGSEA. The CDR3 length is 15 residues. Trimming took 4 bases from V and 0 from J, leaving 15 bases between them. CDR3 loop: CSVGRGWGMNTEAFF. The CDR3 DNA reads TGCAGCGTTGGTAGGGGCTGGGGGATGAACACTGAAGCTTTCTTT.

With respect to this clonotype: One end of the junction varies from germline; a read error may be responsible. The gene calls are TRBV11-2 and TRBJ2-1, with 8 bases fitting TRBD2. The germline CDR1 and CDR2 sequences are SGHAT and FQNNGV. The CDR3 spans 13 residues. CDR3 in amino acids: CASRSGRLNEQFF. CDR3 DNA sequence: TGTGCCAGCAGGAGCGGGAGACTAAATGAGCAATTCTTC.

For this clonotype: Relative to the germline gene, one junction end is altered; a read error may explain this. V is TRBV11-2 and J is TRBJ1-1; D is undetermined. Germline V gives CDR1 SGHAT, CDR2 FQNNGV. The CDR3 has 14 amino acids. The CDR3 sequence is CANSLGALVTEAFF. The CDR3 DNA follows: TGTGCCAACAGCTTAGGTGCTTTAGTGACTGAAGCTTTCTTT.

The chain links TRBV5-1 to TRBJ1-1, with 12 bases fitting TRBD1. Looked up from germline, CDR1 is SGHRS and CDR2 is YFSETQ. V lost 4 bases to trimming and J lost 7 bases; unmatched junction nucleotides: 2. This CDR3 is 13 amino acids long. The CDR3 region has the DNA TGCGCCAGCAGCGGGACAGGGGGCTTTGAAGCTTTCTTT. Its protein is CASSGTGGFEAFF. Together with reference TRBV5-1 and TRBJ1-1, the CDR3 gives the full variable domain: KAGVTQTPRYLIKTRGQQVTLSCSPISGHRSVSWYQQTPGQGLQFLFEYFSETQRNKGNFPGRFSGRQFSNSRSEMNVSTLELGDSALYLCASSGTGGFEAFFGQGTRLTVV.

This clonotype has just one count. The chain joins TRBV11-2 to TRBJ2-1, with 10 bases that match TRBD2. Germline values: CDR1 SGHAT, CDR2 FQNNGV. The CDR3 spans 17 residues. J was trimmed by 9 bases and V by 5 bases; bases with no gene match: 16. DNA for the CDR3: TGTGCCAGCAGCCTCGCCCAGGAGCGGGAGGGATTGGGTGAGCAGTTCTTC. Translated: CASSLAQEREGLGEQFF. Full variable domain (remainder filled in from reference TRBV11-2 and TRBJ2-1): EAGVAQSPRYKIIEKRQSVAFWCNPISGHATLYWYQQILGQGPKLLIQFQNNGVVDDSQLPKDRFSAERLKGVDSTLKIQPAKLEDSAVYLCASSLAQEREGLGEQFFGPGTRLTVL.

This clonotype was observed a handful of times. This sequence joins TRBV6-6 and TRBJ2-7; 11 bases map to TRBD2. The CDR3 has 14 amino acids. Per the germline V gene, CDR1 is MNHNY and CDR2 is SVGAGI (reference sequence). V trimming: 3 bases; J trimming: 8 bases; junction bases outside the gene matches: 6. CDR3 sequence (DNA): TGTGCCAGCAGTTATACTAGCGGGAGCAACAAGCAGTACTTC. It codes for CASSYTSGSNKQYF.

This chain joins TRBV28 and TRBJ2-1; 16 bases match TRBD2. The trim removed 5 bases at V and 0 bases at J, leaving 13 bases unmatched. The CDR3 is made up of 21 amino acids. Germline V gene sequence: CDR1 MDHEN, CDR2 SYDVKM. CDR3: CASSTTSGTSGRESSYNEQFF. In nucleotides, the CDR3 is TGTGCCAGCAGTACAACTTCCGGGACTAGCGGGAGGGAAAGCTCCTACAATGAGCAGTTCTTC.

This clonotype was seen only a few times. At one end the junction does not follow the germline gene, possibly because of a read error. This sequence joins TRBV30 and TRBJ1-4; D is unresolved. Per germline, CDR1 GTSNPN and CDR2 SVGIG (reference sequence). This CDR3 region has 13 residues. The CDR3 sequence: CAWSVRPFGKLFF. The CDR3 DNA reads TGTGCTTGGAGTGTACGCCCCTTTGGAAAACTGTTTTTT.

A note on this clonotype: It may be a read error: a sequence one base away is much more abundant. The V gene is TRBV29-1, the J gene TRBJ1-1, with D maybe TRBD1 (6 bases). CDR1 SQVTM and CDR2 ANQGSEA come from the germline V gene. The V and J ends lost 4 bases and 10 bases respectively, with 19 bases between them. The length of the CDR3 is 13 residues. CDR3 bases: TGCAGCGTTGCGGGGGGCCAGGGTTATGCAGCTTTCTTT. Its translation: CSVAGGQGYAAFF.

Many counts were recorded for this clonotype. The chain carries TRBV21-1 and TRBJ2-7; TRBD1, the table's D call, was not compared with the DNA. TRBV21-1 is classified as a pseudogene. The CDR3 spans 13 residues. The CDR3 DNA reads as TGTGCCAGCAGCAAACGGCCAGGGGGGGAGCAGTACTTC. Its protein product is CASSKRPGGEQYF.

As for this clonotype: Since a much larger clone is just one base distant, this may be a read error. The chain couples TRBV4-2 to TRBJ2-1; D is perhaps TRBD1 (6 bases). There are 14 residues in the CDR3. Germline loops: CDR1 LGHNA, CDR2 YNFKEQ. CDR3 sequence: CASSHGGGGNVQFF. Written as DNA, the CDR3 is TGTGCCAGCAGCCATGGCGGTGGGGGCAATGTGCAGTTCTTC.

Ten or more counts support this clonotype. This chain links TRBV29-1 with TRBJ1-1, with D unresolved. Trimming removed 3 bases from V and 7 bases from J, with 9 bases in between. The CDR3 length is 11 residues. The germline gives CDR1 SQVTM, CDR2 ANQGSEA. The CDR3 bases are TGCAGCGTTGATTTAGAGGTTGAAGCTTTCTTT. Protein product: CSVDLEVEAFF.

This clonotype was seen more than once but under ten times. V usage is TRBV28 and J usage is TRBJ2-7, with TRBD2 identical over 8 bases. CDR3 size: 16 residues. CDR1 and CDR2 from the germline V gene are MDHEN and SYDVKM. After removal of 8 bases from V and 5 bases from J, the junction contained 17 bases not matched to a gene. CDR3 protein: CASPKDTAGGPDEQYF. CDR3 nucleotides: TGTGCCAGCCCAAAGGACACGGCGGGAGGCCCGGACGAGCAGTACTTC.

In the case of this clonotype: One end of the junction is discordant with germline, which a read error may explain. J is TRBJ2-7 and V is TRBV11-2; D unresolved. The CDR3 contains 15 residues. Germline V gene data show CDR1 as SGHAT and CDR2 as FQNNGV. The CDR3 coding sequence is TGTGCCAGCAGCTTAGGAGGCGCCTTATCCTCGGAGCAATACTTC. It codes for CASSLGGALSSEQYF.

The rearrangement links TRBV12-3 or TRBV12-4 to TRBJ2-2; no firm D call. The V end lost 5 bases, the J end lost 5 bases, and 15 bases lay between the germline ends. The CDR3 length is 15 residues. CDR3 DNA: TGTGCCAGCAGTGCCGACTGGGCTAATACCGGGGAGCTGTTTTTT. This sequence encodes CASSADWANTGELFF.

The CDR3 sequence is CASHLGGVDEQYF. CDR3 DNA: TGCGCCAGCCATCTTGGGGGAGTGGACGAGCAGTACTTC. This chain links TRBV5-1 with TRBJ2-7; D may match TRBD1 or TRBD2 (5 bases each). Trimming left V 7 bases short and J 5 bases short, with 16 bases between. This CDR3 is 13 amino acids long. The germline CDR1 and CDR2 sequences are SGHRS and YFSETQ.

This clonotype was counted at least ten times. V gene TRBV4-1 combines with J gene TRBJ2-6; D call uncertain. Trimming left V 8 bases short and J 2 bases short, with 19 bases between. Germline V gene data show CDR1 as MGHRA and CDR2 as YSYEKL. The CDR3 loop spans 17 amino acids. The CDR3 sequence is CASLDTPGRAGANVLTF. Written as DNA, the CDR3 is TGCGCCAGCTTAGATACCCCAGGTCGGGCTGGGGCCAACGTCCTGACTTTC.

Details on this clonotype: Being one base from a much bigger clone, this may be a read error. The chain joins TRBV12-3 or TRBV12-4 to TRBJ2-7, with TRBD1 matching 8 bases. CDR3 size: 12 residues. In nucleotides, the CDR3 is TGTGCCAGCAGTGGAGACAGGGGCGAGCAGCACTTC. Amino acids: CASSGDRGEQHF.

In its sample, this clonotype was seen a few times. The genes are TRBV5-6 and TRBJ2-7; D is perhaps TRBD1 (6 bases). In germline, CDR1 is SGHDT, CDR2 YYEEEE. The CDR3 totals 15 residues. V gave up 6 bases and J gave up 5 bases, with 21 bases separating them. The CDR3 protein is CASTQLTGSRNEQYF. CDR3 DNA sequence: TGTGCCAGCACCCAATTAACAGGGTCACGGAACGAGCAGTACTTC. Together with reference TRBV5-6 and TRBJ2-7, the CDR3 gives the full variable domain: DAGVTQSPTHLIKTRGQQVTLRCSPKSGHDTVSWYQQALGQGPQFIFQYYEEEERQRGNFPDRFSGHQFPNYSSELNVNALLLGDSALYLCASTQLTGSRNEQYFGPGTRLTVT.

Remarks on this clonotype: The final CDR3 position lacks the conserved phenylalanine or tryptophan, pointing to a likely read error. The gene calls are TRBV6-1 and TRBJ2-7; 8 nucleotides line up with TRBD2. The CDR3 consists of 15 residues. The V and J ends lost 10 bases and 7 bases, in that order; junction bases with no gene match: 18. Germline V gene data show CDR1 as MNHNS and CDR2 as SASEGT. The chain's CDR3 is CAISRGASGGLEQYY. CDR3 DNA: TGTGCCATCAGCAGGGGCGCAAGCGGGGGACTGGAGCAGTACTAC.